This TCR beta chain was sequenced during a study of CXCR3-negative and CXCR3-positive naive CD8 T cells. With UMI labels, 5' RACE was used to prepare the TRB cDNA libraries. One entry per CDR3 protein, without DNA, is what TCRdb gives after re-calling the 5' RACE reads. Its table records around 61,000 distinct CDR3 sequences. About this clonotype itself: The antigen is not known.

Sorting yielded triplicates of approximately 300,000 cells for each CD8+ T cell subset. Naive CD8+ T cells showed CD45RO-CCR7+CD27+CD95-. CDR3 length: 14 amino acids. Germline CDR1 reads SQVTM; CDR2 reads ANQGSEA. The study's findings and limits: CXCR3-positive naive cells carried more hydrophobic TRB CDR3s than CXCR3-negative ones. Both of the naive subsets showed about the same high diversity, but memory CD8+ cells had much less. The study found CXCR3 expression partially decreased after cryopreservation and ran most assays on fresh PBMCs.

Sequenced input: naive CXCR3+ CD8+ T cells from blood. Subset in this sample: CD45RO-CCR7+CD27+CD95- naive CD8+ T cells expressing CXCR3 (TNR3+). This chain links TRBV29-1 with TRBJ2-5. This sequence originates from a human donor in good health. Some clones in this sample may be carry-over from other donors' samples. This chain's CDR3 is CSVEGLQYQETQYF.